This TCR beta chain came from a study of blood T cell repertoires in COVID-19. The table came from immunoSEQ multiplex PCR; TCRdb's copy has only in-frame clones and leaves some out. Here the sample spans some 200,000 clones, about 86% being singletons. Trimming shortened V by 7 bases and J by 8 bases, and 12 bases separated the two germline ends. Germline lookup yields CDR1 MNHEY and CDR2 SVGAGI. The CDR3 has 13 amino acids. V is TRBV6-5 and J is TRBJ2-6; no clear D. The clonotype originates from a woman aged 30 to 39 who had recovered from COVID-19. The sequenced sample consisted of peripheral blood. Here the CDR3 DNA reads TGTGCCAGCAAGATAGCCCTGCCCAACGTCCTGACTTTC. Its translation is CASKIALPNVLTF.